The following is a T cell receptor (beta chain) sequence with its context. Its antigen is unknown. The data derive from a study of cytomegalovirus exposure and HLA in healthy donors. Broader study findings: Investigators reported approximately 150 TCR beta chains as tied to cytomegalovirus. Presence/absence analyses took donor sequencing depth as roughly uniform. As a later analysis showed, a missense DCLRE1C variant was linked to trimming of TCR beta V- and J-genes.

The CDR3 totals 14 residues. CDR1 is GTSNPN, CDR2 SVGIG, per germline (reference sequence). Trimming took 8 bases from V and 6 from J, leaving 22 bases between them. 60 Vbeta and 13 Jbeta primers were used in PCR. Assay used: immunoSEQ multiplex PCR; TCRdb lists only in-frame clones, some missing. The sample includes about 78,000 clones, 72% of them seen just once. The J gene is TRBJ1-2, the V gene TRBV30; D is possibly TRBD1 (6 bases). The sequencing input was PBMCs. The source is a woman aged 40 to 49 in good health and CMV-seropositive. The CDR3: CASTSWGPDNGYTF. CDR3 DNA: TGTGCCAGTACCAGCTGGGGGCCGGATAATGGCTACACCTTC.